These 13 T cell receptor beta chains originate from one sample sequenced in a study of control samples from healthy donors and cancer patients. The protocol was immunoSEQ multiplex PCR, while the TCRdb copy is restricted to in-frame clones and leaves out a portion. This sample has about 140,000 clones, with around 94% found just once. Specimen: blood. These receptor sequences come from a man aged 35 to 55 in good health.

This CDR3 reads CASHRDKSSYEQYF. The CDR3 coding sequence is TGTGCCAGCCACCGGGACAAGAGCTCCTACGAGCAGTACTTC. The chain uses TRBV18 and TRBJ2-7; TRBD1 is a possible D gene (6 bases). Looked up from germline, CDR1 is KGHSH and CDR2 is LQKENI. This CDR3 has 14 residues. The ends were cut back, 8 bases at V and 0 bases at J, with 14 bases in the middle.

The chain joins TRBV6-5 to TRBJ2-1; the match to TRBD2 covers 12 bases. The J segment lost 7 bases and the V segment lost 2 bases, leaving 6 bases of the junction unmatched. This CDR3 has 16 amino acids. Looked up from germline, CDR1 is MNHEY and CDR2 is SVGAGI. The CDR3 sequence is CASSYGALAGGNEQFF. DNA for the CDR3: TGTGCCAGCAGTTACGGCGCACTAGCGGGAGGAAATGAGCAGTTCTTC.

This chain uses TRBV5-4 with TRBJ2-2; no reliable D call. There are 12 residues in the CDR3. The V end was cut by 0 bases, the J end by 7 bases, with 4 bases between. From germline, CDR1 is SGHNT and CDR2 YYREEE (reference sequence). The CDR3: CASSLAVGELFF. Here the CDR3 DNA reads TGTGCCAGCAGCTTGGCCGTCGGGGAGCTGTTTTTT.

J is TRBJ1-1 and V is TRBV11-2; D not certain. From germline, CDR1 is SGHAT and CDR2 FQNNGV. V was clipped by 1 base and J by 2 bases, with 5 bases between them. The CDR3 runs 13 residues. CDR3 nucleotides: TGTGCCAGCAGCTTAGGACCCAACACTGAAGCTTTCTTT. The encoded protein is CASSLGPNTEAFF.

The chain carries TRBV15 and TRBJ1-5; 7 bases map to TRBD1. Germline CDR1 and CDR2: LNHNV and YYDKDF (reference sequence). J gave up 3 bases and V 3 bases, and 5 bases lay outside the gene matches. The CDR3 extends over 15 amino acids. DNA of the CDR3: TGTGCCACCAGCAGTATAGACAGGGCCAATCAGCCCCAGCATTTT. It is translated as CATSSIDRANQPQHF.

The rearrangement joins TRBV10-3 to TRBJ2-2; D is unclear. The germline V gene has CDR1 ENHRY and CDR2 SYGVKD. Deletions cut 2 bases from V and 6 bases from J, with 10 bases between. This CDR3 has 14 amino acids. CDR3: CAISEGPLAGELFF. CDR3 DNA sequence: TGTGCCATCAGTGAGGGGCCGTTGGCCGGGGAGCTGTTTTTT.

The gene calls are TRBV19 and TRBJ1-1; a weak D match, TRBD1 (5 bases). Germline V CDR1 and CDR2: LNHDA, SQIVND (reference sequence). CDR3 size: 15 residues. Deletions cut 4 bases from V and 1 base from J, with 13 bases between. The CDR3 DNA follows: TGTGCCAGTAGTACCTGGGGACGGCGGAACACTGAAGCTTTCTTT. It yields the protein CASSTWGRRNTEAFF. The full variable domain, in which reference TRBV19 and TRBJ1-1 provide the parts outside the CDR3, is DGGITQSPKYLFRKEGQNVTLSCEQNLNHDAMYWYRQDPGQGLRLIYYSQIVNDFQKGDIAEGYSVSREKKESFPLTVTSAQKNPTAFYLCASSTWGRRNTEAFFGQGTRLTVV.

This clone was detected only once. This chain connects TRBV7-2 to TRBJ1-2, with 10 bases matching TRBD1. The CDR3 is made up of 17 amino acids. Losses at the gene ends were 1 base for V and 6 bases for J; bases not matched to a gene: 11. The V gene's germline CDR1 is SGHTA and CDR2 FQGNSA. DNA of the CDR3: TGTGCCAGCAGCTTAGTGCCTCCGGGACAGGGGACGAATGGCTACACCTTC. It translates to CASSLVPPGQGTNGYTF. The entire variable domain, with the rest obtained from reference TRBV7-2 and TRBJ1-2, is as follows: GAGVSQSPSNKVTEKGKDVELRCDPISGHTALYWYRQSLGQGLEFLIYFQGNSAPDKSGLPSDRFSAERTGGSVSTLTIQRTQQEDSAVYLCASSLVPPGQGTNGYTFGSGTRLTVV.

This sequence joins TRBV9 and TRBJ1-4; tentative D call: TRBD1 (5 bases). The CDR3 runs to 14 residues. V lost 6 bases, J lost 5 bases, and 14 bases lay in between. The germline gives CDR1 SGDLS, CDR2 YYNGEE. Here the CDR3 reads CASNQGDGNEKLFF. The CDR3 DNA follows: TGTGCCAGCAACCAAGGGGATGGGAATGAAAAACTGTTTTTT.

The rearrangement links TRBV16 to TRBJ1-2, with D possibly matching TRBD1 (6 bases). The CDR3 totals 15 residues. Germline CDR1 is KGHSY and CDR2 is FQNENV. The V end was cut by 0 bases, the J end by 3 bases, with 11 bases between. The CDR3 spells CASSQSSGAHYGYTF. CDR3 coding DNA: TGTGCCAGCAGCCAATCTTCAGGGGCCCACTATGGCTACACCTTC.

The gene calls are TRBV7-9 and TRBJ1-2; TRBD1 matches 7 bases. Germline V gene lookup returns CDR1 SEHNR and CDR2 FQNEAQ (reference sequence). This CDR3 has 13 amino acids. V lost 1 base and J lost 5; bases outside the gene matches: 1. CDR3 bases: TGTGCCAGCAGCTTAGGGACAGGATATGGCTACACCTTC. It encodes CASSLGTGYGYTF.

The V and J genes are TRBV7-9 and TRBJ2-7; TRBD1 is a possible D gene (7 bases). V was cut by 4 bases and J by 5 bases, with 18 bases left in between. The CDR3 is 15 amino acids. Germline lookup yields CDR1 SEHNR and CDR2 FQNEAQ (reference sequence). The CDR3 coding sequence is TGTGCCAGCAGCTGGGGGGCGGGACAGTTCAACGAGCAGTACTTC. It specifies CASSWGAGQFNEQYF. The full variable domain, rest sourced from reference TRBV7-9 and TRBJ2-7, is DTGVSQNPRHKITKRGQNVTFRCDPISEHNRLYWYRQTLGQGPEFLTYFQNEAQLEKSRLLSDRFSAERPKGSFSTLEIQRTEQGDSAMYLCASSWGAGQFNEQYFGPGTRLTVT.

This chain joins TRBV27 and TRBJ2-7, with D tentatively TRBD2 (5 bases). The CDR3 runs 14 residues. With 8 bases removed from V and 4 bases from J, the gap between germline ends came to 18 bases. CDR1 is MNHEY and CDR2 is SMNVEV in the germline V gene (reference sequence). CDR3 nucleotides: TGTGCCAGCTCTTACCGTATAGAGGGATACGAGCAGTACTTC. This codes for CASSYRIEGYEQYF.